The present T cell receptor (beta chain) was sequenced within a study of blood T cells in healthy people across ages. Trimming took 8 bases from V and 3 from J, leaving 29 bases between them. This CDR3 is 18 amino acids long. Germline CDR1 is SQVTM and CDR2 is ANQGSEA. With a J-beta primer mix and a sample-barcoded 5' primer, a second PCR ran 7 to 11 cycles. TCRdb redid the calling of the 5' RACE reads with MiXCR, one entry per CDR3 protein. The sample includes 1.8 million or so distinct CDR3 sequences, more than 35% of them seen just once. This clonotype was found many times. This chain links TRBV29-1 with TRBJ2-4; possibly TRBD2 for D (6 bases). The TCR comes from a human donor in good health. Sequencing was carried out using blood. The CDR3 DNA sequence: TGCAGCCCCCCAGTCCGGGACGCCAAATTGGAGGGCAAAAACATTCAGTACTTC. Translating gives CSPPVRDAKLEGKNIQYF.